This passage covers 18 T cell receptor beta chains from one sample sequenced in a study of a mutant IDH1 vaccine in newly diagnosed glioma. These receptors are not linked to any known antigen. Specified time point: week 11, during vaccination. Mutant IDH1 20-mer peptide, at 300 ug, made up each vaccine dose, with topical imiquimod. Repertoires were generated with immunoSEQ multiplex PCR, while TCRdb's copy carries only in-frame clones and drops some. The repertoire holds some 60,000 clones, with less than 85% as singletons. The material was PBMCs, obtained from a glioma patient whose treatment included an IDH1 peptide vaccine. The receptors were sampled from a man aged 25-40 years with glioma.

J is TRBJ2-7 and V is TRBV4-2; TRBD2 is a possible D gene (5 bases). Trimming shortened V by 4 bases and J by 1 base, and 14 bases separated the two germline ends. This CDR3 is 15 amino acids long. The germline CDR1 and CDR2 sequences are LGHNA and YNFKEQ. CDR3: CASSPSDGESYEQYF. The DNA of the CDR3 is TGTGCCAGCAGCCCGTCCGACGGGGAGTCCTACGAGCAGTACTTC.

The chain employs TRBV6-1 and TRBJ2-5; D is undetermined. The CDR3 is made up of 15 amino acids. CDR1 and CDR2 from the germline V gene are MNHNS and SASEGT. V lost 2 bases and J 5 bases, leaving 15 bases between the germline ends. The CDR3 here is CASSEWVASIETQYF. The CDR3 coding sequence is TGTGCCAGCAGTGAATGGGTTGCCTCAATTGAGACCCAGTACTTC.

The chain couples TRBV28 to TRBJ1-5; D uncertain. Germline CDR1 MDHEN, CDR2 SYDVKM. The CDR3 runs 15 residues. The V end was cut by 8 bases, the J end by 1 base, with 15 bases between. The CDR3 protein is CASGSVGWSNQPQHF. CDR3 DNA: TGTGCCAGCGGGAGCGTGGGATGGAGCAATCAGCCCCAGCATTTT.

The chain combines TRBV5-4 with TRBJ1-1; weak D call: TRBD1 (5 bases). Trimming left V 0 bases short and J 3 bases short, with 12 bases between. The germline gives CDR1 SGHNT, CDR2 YYREEE (reference sequence). The CDR3 spans 15 residues. The DNA of the CDR3 is TGTGCCAGCAGCTTGGCCCCGGACAAGGACACTGAAGCTTTCTTT. This translates into CASSLAPDKDTEAFF.

The chain couples TRBV5-1 to TRBJ1-2, with 7 bases fitting TRBD1. J was trimmed by 4 bases and V by 3 bases; bases with no gene match: 6. The CDR3 is made up of 14 amino acids. CDR1 is SGHRS and CDR2 is YFSETQ in the germline V gene. The CDR3 DNA reads TGCGCCAGCAGCTCAGACAGGGCCGTCTATGGCTACACCTTC. Its protein is CASSSDRAVYGYTF. The full variable domain, completed using reference TRBV5-1 and TRBJ1-2, is KAGVTQTPRYLIKTRGQQVTLSCSPISGHRSVSWYQQTPGQGLQFLFEYFSETQRNKGNFPGRFSGRQFSNSRSEMNVSTLELGDSALYLCASSSDRAVYGYTFGSGTRLTVV.

The CDR3 protein is CASSLEPSGEQFF. DNA for the CDR3: TGTGCCAGCAGCTTAGAGCCTAGCGGTGAGCAGTTCTTC. The gene calls are TRBV7-3 and TRBJ2-1; 7 positions match TRBD2. Germline lookup yields CDR1 SGHTA and CDR2 FQGTGA. The CDR3 spans 13 residues. V dropped 2 bases and J dropped 9; count of bases not matched to a gene: 4.

This clone was counted only a few times. For the CDR3, the DNA is TGTGCCAGCAGCCAAAGCGGGGGGGCAAGTTCTAGCACAGATACGCAGTATTTT. This encodes CASSQSGGASSSTDTQYF. V gene TRBV9 combines with J gene TRBJ2-3, with 10 bases aligning to TRBD2. Germline trimming cut 4 bases from V and 0 bases from J; bases unmatched to any gene: 11. The CDR3 extends over 18 amino acids. The germline gives CDR1 SGDLS, CDR2 YYNGEE.

The chain combines TRBV28 with TRBJ1-5, with no clear D. The CDR3 loop spans 13 amino acids. Germline-derived CDR1 and CDR2 are MDHEN and SYDVKM. Trimming left V 3 bases short and J 0 bases short, with 3 bases between. The CDR3 DNA follows: TGTGCCAGCAGTTTCCCTAGCAATCAGCCCCAGCATTTT. As protein: CASSFPSNQPQHF.

Points on this clone: With only one base between it and a far larger clone, this is likely a read error. Other DNA variants within this sample encode the same CDR3. V gene TRBV5-1 combines with J gene TRBJ1-1; no reliable D call. The CDR3 has 13 residues. CDR1 is SGHRS and CDR2 is YFSETQ in the germline V gene. The germline V and J ends were trimmed by 8 bases and 3 bases, with 14 bases remaining between them. Here the CDR3 reads CASSFGRYTEAFF. The CDR3 nucleotides are TGCGCCAGTAGTTTCGGACGATACACTGAAGCTTTCTTT.

The V and J genes are TRBV7-2 and TRBJ2-5; a possible D gene is TRBD1 (6 bases). CDR1 and CDR2 from the germline V gene are SGHTA and FQGNSA. This CDR3 region has 15 residues. V lost 2 bases and J lost 1, with 11 bases in between. In DNA, the CDR3 is TGTGCCAGCAGCTTATGGGCACAGGGCCAAGAGACCCAGTACTTC. Protein: CASSLWAQGQETQYF.

This CDR3 reads CASSPTGVGSGFGEAFF. As DNA, the CDR3 is TGCGCCAGCAGTCCCACCGGGGTGGGGAGTGGGTTCGGAGAAGCTTTCTTT. J is TRBJ1-1 and V is TRBV23-1; D is unresolved. TRBV23-1 is placed among ORFs of uncertain function. V was clipped by 4 bases and J by 8 bases, with 26 bases between them. This CDR3 comprises 17 residues.

The DNA for the CDR3 is TGCGCCAGCAGCTTGGGGGTGGTCCAAGAGACCCAGTACTTC. It codes for CASSLGVVQETQYF. This chain links TRBV5-1 with TRBJ2-5; no reliable D call. This CDR3 is built from 14 residues. Per the germline V gene, CDR1 is SGHRS and CDR2 is YFSETQ. Trimming left V 0 bases short and J 1 base short, with 7 bases between.

This sequence joins TRBV29-1 and TRBJ1-4; possibly TRBD1 for D (5 bases). Trimming took off 4 bases at V and 0 bases at J, with 9 bases between the two ends. The CDR3 has 14 residues. Germline loops: CDR1 SQVTM, CDR2 ANQGSEA. The chain's CDR3 is CSVVDTSTNEKLFF. DNA of the CDR3: TGCAGCGTTGTGGACACCTCAACTAATGAAAAACTGTTTTTT.

The chain carries TRBV18 and TRBJ2-7; D possibly matches TRBD1 or TRBD2 (5 bases each). V was trimmed by 2 bases and J by 5 bases, leaving 16 bases between them. Germline loops: CDR1 KGHSH, CDR2 LQKENI. CDR3 length equals 15 residues. CDR3 residues: CASSPIGALGNEQYF. As DNA, the CDR3 is TGTGCCAGCTCACCAATTGGGGCCCTCGGGAACGAGCAGTACTTC.

This chain connects TRBV5-4 to TRBJ2-7, with a weak D call TRBD2 (7 bases). The CDR3 runs 15 residues. Germline lookup yields CDR1 SGHNT and CDR2 YYREEE (reference sequence). V was trimmed by 4 bases and J by 5 bases, leaving 19 bases between them. This chain's CDR3 is CASSLGGGFYDEQYF. CDR3 sequence (DNA): TGTGCCAGCAGCCTAGGGGGGGGATTCTACGACGAGCAGTACTTC.

This clone was found a few times. V and J are TRBV6-5 and TRBJ1-3, with a tentative D call TRBD1 (6 bases). The CDR3 is 16 amino acids. The ends were cut back, 2 bases at V and 0 bases at J, with 11 bases in the middle. Germline V gene data show CDR1 as MNHEY and CDR2 as SVGAGI. CDR3 DNA sequence: TGTGCCAGCAGTTACCCACAGGGATCCTCTGGAAACACCATATATTTT. Protein: CASSYPQGSSGNTIYF.

The chain joins TRBV6-1 to TRBJ2-2; D call uncertain. Trimming removed 4 bases at V and 8 bases at J, with 2 bases between. Germline V gene lookup returns CDR1 MNHNS and CDR2 SASEGT. The CDR3 consists of 10 residues. DNA of the CDR3: TGTGCCAGCAGTGTGGGGGAGCTGTTTTTT. Translation: CASSVGELFF.

The rearrangement links TRBV6-5 to TRBJ2-1; 8 bases align to TRBD2. The CDR3 totals 14 residues. Germline V CDR1 and CDR2: MNHEY, SVGAGI. V dropped 5 bases and J dropped 2; count of bases not matched to a gene: 2. CDR3 sequence reads: CASSPGLAYNEQFF. CDR3 coding DNA: TGTGCCAGCAGTCCGGGACTAGCCTACAATGAGCAGTTCTTC.